This T cell receptor beta chain was recorded in a study of neurological immune-mediated disorders. This clonotype was seen more than once but under ten times. Its antigen is unknown. Study findings and constraints: HTLV-1-associated myelopathy displayed the greatest TCR clonal expansion, and multiple sclerosis exhibited the smallest, lower than that of healthy controls. The absence of any CDR3 amino acid sequence shared by expanded clones across subjects suggests that repertoires were private in all groups.

Trimming left V 3 bases short and J 6 bases short, with 14 bases between. The CDR3 is 15 residues long. Germline CDR1 MNHNS, CDR2 SASEGT. 5'RACE employing 10-nucleotide random UMIs yielded the cDNA. Whenever a sequencing run was performed, it yielded over 180 million TCR-beta sequences from 15-18 subjects. Via MiXCR, TCRdb re-called the 5' RACE reads, giving one row per CDR3 protein. The sample carries fewer than 20,000 distinct CDR3 sequences, 27% recorded once. Sequenced: PBMCs. The chain has TRBV6-1 and TRBJ1-4, with D possibly being TRBD1 (5 bases). The sequence derives from a man in his forties or fifties with HTLV-1-associated myelopathy (HAM/TSP). The CDR3 nucleotides read TGTGCCAGCAGTGACTACTTCGGGGGGGATGAAAAACTGTTTTTT. It specifies CASSDYFGGDEKLFF.